This TCR beta chain was recorded in a study of OX40 agonist ivuxolimab in advanced cancers. About the research overall: The eligibility criteria allowed prior anti-PD-1, anti-PD-L1 or anti-CTLA-4 therapy, and 30% to 45% had some. General observations from the study: Averaging showed that CD8+ T cells had more expanded clones than CD4+ did.

Profiling relied on immunoSEQ multiplex PCR, and the TCRdb table lists in-frame clones only, not all of them. The sample carries around 30,000 clones, approximately 89% recorded once. With regard to this clone: What it binds is unknown.

The germline V gene has CDR1 MGHRA and CDR2 YSYEKL. The CDR3 totals 17 residues. The V and J ends lost 0 bases and 0 bases respectively, with 9 bases between them. The chain recombines TRBV4-1 with TRBJ1-6; weak D call: TRBD1 (6 bases). The receptor was derived from an adult with an advanced solid tumor such as melanoma, head and neck, liver or kidney cancer. Specimen: CD4+ or CD8+ T cells sorted from blood, collected in a trial of the OX40 agonist ivuxolimab. The CDR3 DNA sequence: TGCGCCAGCAGCCAAGAAGGACAGAGCTCCTATAATTCACCCCTCCACTTT. Protein product: CASSQEGQSSYNSPLHF.